The entry below gives a single T cell receptor beta chain sequence along with its context. The CDR3 totals 14 residues. In germline, CDR1 is SGHRS, CDR2 YFSETQ. V was clipped by 4 bases and J by 4 bases, with 14 bases between them. This sample is part of a study of T-cell reconstitution after alpha-beta-depleted transplantation in children. The TCRbeta library incorporated unique molecular identifiers. MiXCR, run by TCRdb on the PCR reads, gives a single entry per CDR3 protein. The sample consists of about 500,000 distinct CDR3 sequences, less than 35% of them appearing once. Here the sequenced sample was PBMCs from the stem cell graft donor, taken from the stem cell graft. This clonotype was obtained from a human donor who donated a stem cell graft to a child with aplastic anemia. The rearrangement uses TRBV5-1 and TRBJ1-1; no clear D gene. CDR3 loop: CASSPQTGITEAFF. In nucleotides, the CDR3 is TGCGCCAGCAGCCCCCAGACCGGGATCACTGAAGCTTTCTTT.